This TCR beta chain was found in a study of blood T cell repertoires in COVID-19. Each participant's cohort was designated according to participant-reported clinical history. The recovered donors of Cohort 3 showed two negative PCRs, clearance, or symptom resolution. The V gene end was trimmed by 5 bases and the J gene end by 11 bases; junction bases not matched to a gene: 6. This CDR3 is built from 12 residues. The germline CDR1 and CDR2 sequences are LGHDT and YNNKEL (reference sequence). Original processing notes: Nucleated cell number was recorded as an estimate derived from reference gene primer amplification. Assay: immunoSEQ multiplex PCR; the TCRdb copy retains only in-frame clones and omits some. That table is the source of V, J and clone size, and D and trimming were worked out from the DNA. The sample includes approximately 300,000 clones, about 85% of them seen just once.

The sample consisted of PBMCs or T cells enriched from blood (not recorded which). The sequence derives from a woman in her thirties who had recovered from COVID-19. V usage is TRBV3-1 (or the pseudogene TRBV3-2) and J usage is TRBJ2-7; 10 bases align to TRBD1. CDR3 sequence: CASSSGTGVEYF. CDR3 nucleotide sequence: TGTGCCAGCAGCTCCGGGACAGGGGTTGAGTACTTC.